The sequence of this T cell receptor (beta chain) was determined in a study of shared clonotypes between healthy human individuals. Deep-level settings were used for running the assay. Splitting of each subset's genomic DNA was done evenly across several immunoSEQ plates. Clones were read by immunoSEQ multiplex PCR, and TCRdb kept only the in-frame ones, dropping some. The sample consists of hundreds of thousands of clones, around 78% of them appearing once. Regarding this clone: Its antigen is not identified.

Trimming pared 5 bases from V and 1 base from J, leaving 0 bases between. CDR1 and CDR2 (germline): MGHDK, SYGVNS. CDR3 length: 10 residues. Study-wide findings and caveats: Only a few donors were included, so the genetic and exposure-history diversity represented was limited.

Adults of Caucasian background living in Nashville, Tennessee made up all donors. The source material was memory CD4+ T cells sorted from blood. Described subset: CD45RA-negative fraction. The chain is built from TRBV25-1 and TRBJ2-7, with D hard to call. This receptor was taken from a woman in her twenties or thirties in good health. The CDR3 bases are TGTGCCAGCAGTTCCTACGAGCAGTACTTC. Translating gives CASSSYEQYF.